This TCR beta chain appears in the sequencing data of a study of siplizumab effects on memory and regulatory T cells. Only in-frame clones appear in the TCRdb table, and some are missing; sequencing was by immunoSEQ multiplex PCR. The profile shows about 94,000 clones, 85% to 95% of them singletons. The study, taken as a whole, reports: Naive T cells, seemingly more diverse than memory cells, seemed major alloresponse contributors. The drug siplizumab significantly decreased the alloreactive sequences that could be traced to unstimulated CD4+ memory cells.

A note on this clone: Its antigen is unidentified.

CDR1 is SGHRS, CDR2 YFSETQ, per germline. There are 13 residues in the CDR3. The V end was cut by 6 bases, the J end by 11 bases, with 15 bases between. Sample: non-Treg CD4+ T cells sorted from blood. The TCR comes from a human donor in good health. V and J are TRBV5-1 and TRBJ1-6; D gene uncertain. The CDR3: CASKKDLAAPLHF. CDR3 DNA: TGCGCCAGCAAGAAAGACCTTGCTGCACCCCTCCACTTT.